This TCR beta chain was documented in a study of CD8+ T cells in alopecia areata. Whole-study context: The drug, tofacitinib, lasted 6 to 18 months, followed by 6 months off drug.

A note on this clone: Other DNA sequences from this sample encode an identical CDR3 as well.

CDR1 and CDR2 from the germline V gene are MNHEY and SVGAGI. The CDR3 consists of 15 residues. V dropped 4 bases and J dropped 4; count of bases not matched to a gene: 3. Treatment defined: oral pan-JAK inhibitor, 5-10 mg twice daily. cDNA prepared by RNA extraction and subsequent reverse transcription served as the template for sequencing. This table comes from immunoSEQ multiplex PCR, and its TCRdb copy is limited to in-frame clones, with some not included. Here the sample spans 150,000 to 200,000 clones, less than 65% being singletons. The V gene is TRBV6-5, the J gene TRBJ1-5, with 11 positions matching TRBD1. This receptor was taken from a human donor with alopecia areata. The specimen comprised CD4+ T cells sorted from blood, sampled at week 24, from a patient treated with tofacitinib. The CDR3 DNA reads TGTGCCAGCAGTTCCGGGACAGGGGGGAATCAGCCCCAGCATTTT. This gives the protein CASSSGTGGNQPQHF.